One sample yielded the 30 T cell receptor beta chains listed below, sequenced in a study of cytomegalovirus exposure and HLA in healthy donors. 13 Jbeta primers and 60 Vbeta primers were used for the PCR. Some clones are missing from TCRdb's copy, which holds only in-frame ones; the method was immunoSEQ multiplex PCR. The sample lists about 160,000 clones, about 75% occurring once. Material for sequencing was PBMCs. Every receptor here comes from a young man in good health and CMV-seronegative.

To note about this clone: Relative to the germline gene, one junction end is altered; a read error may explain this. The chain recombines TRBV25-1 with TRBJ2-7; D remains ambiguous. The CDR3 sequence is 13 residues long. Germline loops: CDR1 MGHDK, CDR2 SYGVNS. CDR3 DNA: TGTGCCAGCAGTGAGGCAGTCTCCGACGAGCAGTACTTC. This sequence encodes CASSEAVSDEQYF.

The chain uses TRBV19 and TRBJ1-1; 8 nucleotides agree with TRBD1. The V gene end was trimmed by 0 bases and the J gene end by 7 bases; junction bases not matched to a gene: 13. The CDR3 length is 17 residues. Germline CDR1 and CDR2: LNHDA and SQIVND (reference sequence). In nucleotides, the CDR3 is TGTGCCAGTAGTATAGATCCGGGACAGGCCACAGCTTATGAAGCTTTCTTT. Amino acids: CASSIDPGQATAYEAFF.

Written as DNA, the CDR3 is TGTGCCAGCTCACTCGGGGGTCCGGTGAGCACAGATACGCAGTATTTT. Translation: CASSLGGPVSTDTQYF. V and J are TRBV18 and TRBJ2-3, with D perhaps TRBD2 (6 bases). The V end lost 4 bases, the J end lost 0 bases, and 14 bases lay between the germline ends. CDR3 length equals 16 residues. CDR1 is KGHSH, CDR2 LQKENI, per germline. Full variable domain (rest looked up from reference TRBV18 and TRBJ2-3): NAGVMQNPRHLVRRRGQEARLRCSPMKGHSHVYWYRQLPEEGLKFMVYLQKENIIDESGMPKERFSAEFPKEGPSILRIQQVVRGDSAAYFCASSLGGPVSTDTQYFGPGTRLTVL.

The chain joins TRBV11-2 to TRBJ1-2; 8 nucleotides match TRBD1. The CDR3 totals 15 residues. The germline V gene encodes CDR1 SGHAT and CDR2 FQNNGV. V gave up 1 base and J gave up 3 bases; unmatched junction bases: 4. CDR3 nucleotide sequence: TGTGCCAGCAGCTTAGTGCCAGGGGGCGACTATGGCTACACCTTC. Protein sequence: CASSLVPGGDYGYTF.

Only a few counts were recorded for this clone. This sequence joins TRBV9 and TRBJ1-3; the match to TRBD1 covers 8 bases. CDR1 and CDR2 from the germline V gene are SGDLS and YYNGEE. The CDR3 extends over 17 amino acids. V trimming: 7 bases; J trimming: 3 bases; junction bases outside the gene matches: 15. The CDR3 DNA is TGTGCCAGCGCCCCTAGAGGGCAGGGGGCAAGTGGAAACACCATATATTTT. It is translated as CASAPRGQGASGNTIYF.

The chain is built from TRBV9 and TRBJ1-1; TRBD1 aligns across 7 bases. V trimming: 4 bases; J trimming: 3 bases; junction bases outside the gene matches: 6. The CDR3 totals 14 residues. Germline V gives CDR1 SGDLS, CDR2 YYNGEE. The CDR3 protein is CASSRDRVHTEAFF. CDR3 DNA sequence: TGTGCCAGCAGCAGAGACAGGGTCCACACTGAAGCTTTCTTT.

CDR3 protein: CASSTSRSGDYGYTF. The CDR3 DNA follows: TGTGCCAGTAGTACCAGCCGCAGCGGGGACTATGGCTACACCTTC. The chain uses TRBV19 and TRBJ1-2; D not resolved. The CDR3 runs 15 residues. V was clipped by 4 bases and J by 3 bases, with 15 bases between them. Germline CDR1 reads LNHDA; CDR2 reads SQIVND (reference sequence).

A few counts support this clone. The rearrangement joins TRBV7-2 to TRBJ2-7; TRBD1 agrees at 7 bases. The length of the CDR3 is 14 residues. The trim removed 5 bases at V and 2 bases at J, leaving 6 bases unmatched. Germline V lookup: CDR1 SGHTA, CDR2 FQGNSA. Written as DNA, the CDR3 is TGTGCCAGCAGCCGGGGACAGCCCCCCTACGAGCAGTACTTC. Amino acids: CASSRGQPPYEQYF.

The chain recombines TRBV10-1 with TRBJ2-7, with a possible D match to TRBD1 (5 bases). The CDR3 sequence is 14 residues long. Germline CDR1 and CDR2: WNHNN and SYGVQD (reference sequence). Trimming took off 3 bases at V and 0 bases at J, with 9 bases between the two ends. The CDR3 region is CASSDQGSSYEQYF. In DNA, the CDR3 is TGCGCCAGCAGTGACCAGGGTAGCTCCTACGAGCAGTACTTC.

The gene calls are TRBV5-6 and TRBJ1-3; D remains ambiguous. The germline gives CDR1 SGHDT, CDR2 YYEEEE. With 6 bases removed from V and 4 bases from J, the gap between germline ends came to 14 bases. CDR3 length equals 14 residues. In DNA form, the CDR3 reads TGTGCCAGCACCCGGGAAGAAGGAGGAAACACCATATATTTT. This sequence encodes CASTREEGGNTIYF.

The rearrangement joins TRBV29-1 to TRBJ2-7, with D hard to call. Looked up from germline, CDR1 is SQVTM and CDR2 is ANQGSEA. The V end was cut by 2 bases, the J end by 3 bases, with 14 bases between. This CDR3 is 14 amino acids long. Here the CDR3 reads CSVESTGPIYEQYF. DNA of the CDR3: TGCAGCGTTGAATCGACTGGCCCAATCTACGAGCAGTACTTC.

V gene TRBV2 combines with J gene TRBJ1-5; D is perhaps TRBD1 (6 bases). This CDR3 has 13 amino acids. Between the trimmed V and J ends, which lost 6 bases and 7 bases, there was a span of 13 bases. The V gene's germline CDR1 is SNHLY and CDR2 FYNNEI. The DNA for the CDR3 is TGTGCCAGCAGAGAAACAGGGCAACAGCCCCAGCATTTT. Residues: CASRETGQQPQHF.

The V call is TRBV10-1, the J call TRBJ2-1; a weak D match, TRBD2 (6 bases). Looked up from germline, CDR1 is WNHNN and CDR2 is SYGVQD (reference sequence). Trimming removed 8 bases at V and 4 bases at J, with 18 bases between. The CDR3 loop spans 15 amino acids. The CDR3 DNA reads TGCGCCAGCTCTCAGCAGCTAAGCGGGTACAATGAGCAGTTCTTC. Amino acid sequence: CASSQQLSGYNEQFF.

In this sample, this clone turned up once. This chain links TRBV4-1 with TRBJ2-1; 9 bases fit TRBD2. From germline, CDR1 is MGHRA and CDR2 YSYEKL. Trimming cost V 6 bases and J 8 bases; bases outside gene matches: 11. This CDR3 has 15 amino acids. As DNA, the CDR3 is TGCGCCAGCAGACCGGGACTAGCCGTTTCCCATGAGCAGTTCTTC. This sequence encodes CASRPGLAVSHEQFF.

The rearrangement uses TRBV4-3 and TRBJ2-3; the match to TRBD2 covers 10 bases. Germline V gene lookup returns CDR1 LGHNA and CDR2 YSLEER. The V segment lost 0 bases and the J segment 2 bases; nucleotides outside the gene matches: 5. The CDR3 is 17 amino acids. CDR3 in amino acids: CASSQDSLAGATDTQYF. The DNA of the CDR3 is TGCGCCAGCAGCCAAGATTCCCTAGCGGGAGCCACAGATACGCAGTATTTT.

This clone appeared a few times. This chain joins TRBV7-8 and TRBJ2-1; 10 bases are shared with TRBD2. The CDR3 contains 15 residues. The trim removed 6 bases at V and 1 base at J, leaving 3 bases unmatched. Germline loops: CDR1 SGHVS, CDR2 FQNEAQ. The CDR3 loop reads CASSLSGGSYNEQFF. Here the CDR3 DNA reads TGTGCCAGCAGTCTTAGCGGGGGGTCCTACAATGAGCAGTTCTTC. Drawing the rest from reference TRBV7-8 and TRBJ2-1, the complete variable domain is GAGVSQSPRYKVAKRGQDVALRCDPISGHVSLFWYQQALGQGPEFLTYFQNEAQLDKSGLPSDRFFAERPEGSVSTLKIQRTQQEDSAVYLCASSLSGGSYNEQFFGPGTRLTVL.

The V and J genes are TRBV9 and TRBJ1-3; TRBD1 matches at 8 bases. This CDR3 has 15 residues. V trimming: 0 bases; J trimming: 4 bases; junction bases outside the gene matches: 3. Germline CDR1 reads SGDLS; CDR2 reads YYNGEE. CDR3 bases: TGTGCCAGCAGCGTAGATGGGACAGGCGGAAACACCATATATTTT. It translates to CASSVDGTGGNTIYF.

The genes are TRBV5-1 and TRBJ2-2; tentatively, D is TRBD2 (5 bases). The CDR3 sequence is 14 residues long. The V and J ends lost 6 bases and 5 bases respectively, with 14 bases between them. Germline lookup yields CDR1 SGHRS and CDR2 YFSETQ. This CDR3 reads CASMDFWETGELFF. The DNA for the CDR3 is TGCGCCAGCATGGACTTTTGGGAAACCGGGGAGCTGTTTTTT.

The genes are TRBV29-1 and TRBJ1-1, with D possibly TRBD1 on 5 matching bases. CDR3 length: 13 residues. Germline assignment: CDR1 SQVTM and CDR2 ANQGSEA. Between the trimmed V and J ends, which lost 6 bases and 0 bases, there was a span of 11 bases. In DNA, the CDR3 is TGCAGCGTGGGGGGACGGCTGAACACTGAAGCTTTCTTT. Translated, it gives CSVGGRLNTEAFF.

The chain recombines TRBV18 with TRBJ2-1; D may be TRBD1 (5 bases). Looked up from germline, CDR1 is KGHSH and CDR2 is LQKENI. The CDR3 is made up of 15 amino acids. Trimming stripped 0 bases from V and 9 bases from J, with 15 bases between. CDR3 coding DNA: TGTGCCAGCTCACCACCTCAGGGCTATACCTTTGAGCAGTTCTTC. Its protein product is CASSPPQGYTFEQFF.

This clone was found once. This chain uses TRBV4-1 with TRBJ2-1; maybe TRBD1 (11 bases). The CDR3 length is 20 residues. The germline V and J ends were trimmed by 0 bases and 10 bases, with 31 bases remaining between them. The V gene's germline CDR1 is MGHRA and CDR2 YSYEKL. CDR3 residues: CASSQDWGDRGILAGEEQFF. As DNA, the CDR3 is TGCGCCAGCAGCCAAGACTGGGGGGACAGGGGGATCCTAGCGGGAGAGGAGCAGTTCTTC.

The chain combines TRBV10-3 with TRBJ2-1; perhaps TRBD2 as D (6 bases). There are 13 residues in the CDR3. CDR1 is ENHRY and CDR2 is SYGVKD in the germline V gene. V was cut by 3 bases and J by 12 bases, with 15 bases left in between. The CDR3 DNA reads TGTGCCATCAGTGAACCGACGGGGAGGCTGCAGTTCTTC. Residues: CAISEPTGRLQFF.

CDR3 sequence: CATSRSGRQNNQPQHF. In nucleotides, the CDR3 is TGTGCCACCAGCAGATCCGGGCGACAGAACAATCAGCCCCAGCATTTT. The rearrangement uses TRBV15 and TRBJ1-5, with D perhaps TRBD1 (5 bases). The germline V and J ends were trimmed by 2 bases and 3 bases, with 14 bases remaining between them. In germline, CDR1 is LNHNV, CDR2 YYDKDF (reference sequence). This CDR3 is 16 amino acids long.

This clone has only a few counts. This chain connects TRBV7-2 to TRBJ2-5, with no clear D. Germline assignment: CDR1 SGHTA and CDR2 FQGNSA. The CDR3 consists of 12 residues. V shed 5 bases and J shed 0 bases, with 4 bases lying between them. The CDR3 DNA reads TGTGCCAGCAGCCGGGACCAAGAGACCCAGTACTTC. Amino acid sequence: CASSRDQETQYF.

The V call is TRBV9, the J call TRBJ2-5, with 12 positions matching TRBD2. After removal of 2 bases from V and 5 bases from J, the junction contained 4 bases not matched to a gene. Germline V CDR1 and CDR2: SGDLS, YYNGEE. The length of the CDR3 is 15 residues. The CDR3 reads CASSVSLAGGETQYF. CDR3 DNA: TGTGCCAGCAGCGTCTCCCTAGCGGGAGGGGAGACCCAGTACTTC.

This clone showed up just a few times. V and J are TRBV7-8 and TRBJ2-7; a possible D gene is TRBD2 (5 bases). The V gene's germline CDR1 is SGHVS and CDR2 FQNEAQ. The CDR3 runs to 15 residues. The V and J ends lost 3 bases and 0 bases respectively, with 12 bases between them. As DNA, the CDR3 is TGTGCCAGCAGCTTGCCCCCGGGGAGCTCCTACGAGCAGTACTTC. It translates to CASSLPPGSSYEQYF.

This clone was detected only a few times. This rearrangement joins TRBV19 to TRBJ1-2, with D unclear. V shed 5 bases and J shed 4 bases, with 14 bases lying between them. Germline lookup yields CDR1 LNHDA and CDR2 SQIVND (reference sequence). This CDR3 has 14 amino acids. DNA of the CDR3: TGTGCCAGTAGTCCTTCGGCGGAGAGCTATGGCTACACCTTC. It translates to CASSPSAESYGYTF.

The CDR3 sequence: CASSTLLAGEENIQYF. The CDR3 DNA reads as TGTGCCAGCAGCACGTTACTAGCGGGAGAGGAAAACATTCAGTACTTC. J is TRBJ2-4 and V is TRBV5-4; TRBD2 agrees at 11 bases. This CDR3 contains 16 residues. Per the germline V gene, CDR1 is SGHNT and CDR2 is YYREEE (reference sequence). The J segment lost 5 bases and the V segment lost 4 bases, leaving 8 bases of the junction unmatched.

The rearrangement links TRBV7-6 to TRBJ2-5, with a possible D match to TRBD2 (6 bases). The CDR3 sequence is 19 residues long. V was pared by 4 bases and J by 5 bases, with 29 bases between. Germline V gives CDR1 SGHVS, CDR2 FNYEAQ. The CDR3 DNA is TGTGCCAGCAGCTCCCCCAAGGGAGGTATAACGGTGACGGGGGAGACCCAGTACTTC. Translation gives CASSSPKGGITVTGETQYF.

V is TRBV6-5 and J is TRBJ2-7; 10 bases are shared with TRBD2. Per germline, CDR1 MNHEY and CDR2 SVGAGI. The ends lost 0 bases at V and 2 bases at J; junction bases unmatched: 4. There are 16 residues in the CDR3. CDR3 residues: CASSYSSLAGAYEQYF. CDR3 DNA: TGTGCCAGCAGTTACTCGAGTCTAGCGGGAGCCTACGAGCAGTACTTC.